One sample yielded the 16 T cell receptor beta chains listed below, sequenced in a study of immune cell composition in non-small cell lung cancer. Measured with immunoSEQ multiplex PCR; TCRdb has only the in-frame clones, and not every one. The table has about 3,100 clones, about 78% seen once. Sequencing used lung tumor tissue. Receptor source: a human donor with non-small cell lung cancer.

The CDR3 DNA sequence: TGTGCCAGCAGCTTAGTTGGAACCGGGACAGGGGGCGAAAAACTGTTTTTT. Protein sequence: CASSLVGTGTGGEKLFF. The chain links TRBV7-2 to TRBJ1-4, with 12 bases matching TRBD1. CDR1 SGHTA and CDR2 FQGNSA come from the germline V gene. CDR3 size: 17 residues. With V trimmed by 1 base and J by 8 bases, 8 bases remained unmatched. The full variable domain, its missing parts supplied by reference TRBV7-2 and TRBJ1-4, is GAGVSQSPSNKVTEKGKDVELRCDPISGHTALYWYRQSLGQGLEFLIYFQGNSAPDKSGLPSDRFSAERTGGSVSTLTIQRTQQEDSAVYLCASSLVGTGTGGEKLFFGSGTQLSVL.

V is TRBV2 and J is TRBJ1-5, with 7 bases identical to TRBD1. V dropped 3 bases and J dropped 0; count of bases not matched to a gene: 8. This CDR3 has 17 residues. The V gene's germline CDR1 is SNHLY and CDR2 FYNNEI. The CDR3 is CASSELGTVNSNQPQHF. CDR3 DNA sequence: TGTGCCAGCAGTGAGCTGGGGACAGTCAATAGCAATCAGCCCCAGCATTTT.

This rearrangement joins TRBV6-5 to TRBJ1-2; 7 bases fit TRBD1. V trimming: 6 bases; J trimming: 4 bases; junction bases outside the gene matches: 5. CDR3 length: 13 amino acids. Germline CDR1 reads MNHEY; CDR2 reads SVGAGI. CDR3 protein: CASRKQGGYGYTF. CDR3 coding DNA: TGTGCCAGCAGAAAGCAGGGGGGCTATGGCTACACCTTC.

The CDR3 reads CASTTGNTEAFF. The CDR3, as DNA: TGTGCCAGCACAACAGGGAACACTGAAGCTTTCTTT. V gene TRBV6-4 combines with J gene TRBJ1-1; possible D gene TRBD1, 5 bases. V gave up 7 bases and J gave up 1 base, with 7 bases separating them. CDR1 is MRHNA, CDR2 SNTAGT, per germline. The CDR3 runs 12 residues.

The chain couples TRBV6-5 to TRBJ1-1, with 7 bases aligning to TRBD1. The V gene end was trimmed by 2 bases and the J gene end by 9 bases; junction bases not matched to a gene: 6. The V gene's germline CDR1 is MNHEY and CDR2 SVGAGI. The CDR3 runs 13 residues. The CDR3 is CASSYHRDSKAFF. CDR3 coding DNA: TGTGCCAGCAGTTACCACAGGGACAGCAAAGCTTTCTTT.

The V and J genes are TRBV2 and TRBJ2-1, with 7 positions matching TRBD1. Germline values: CDR1 SNHLY, CDR2 FYNNEI. The CDR3 has 15 residues. V lost 8 bases and J lost 4; bases outside the gene matches: 11. CDR3 residues: CASSPRDSLYNEQFF. The CDR3 DNA reads as TGTGCCAGCTCCCCACGGGACAGCCTGTACAATGAGCAGTTCTTC.

The rearrangement joins TRBV6-1 to TRBJ1-1, with TRBD1 as a possible D gene (6 bases). The CDR3 totals 13 residues. The germline V and J ends were trimmed by 8 bases and 3 bases, with 13 bases remaining between them. CDR1 and CDR2 (germline): MNHNS, SASEGT. The CDR3 is CASDPQGDTEAFF. The CDR3 DNA sequence: TGTGCCAGCGATCCACAGGGTGACACTGAAGCTTTCTTT.

V gene TRBV7-2 combines with J gene TRBJ2-1; TRBD2 might be the D (6 bases). The CDR3 has 14 amino acids. V was pared by 5 bases and J by 10 bases, with 18 bases between. The germline V gene encodes CDR1 SGHTA and CDR2 FQGNSA. CDR3 residues: CASSPDYGRLEQFF. CDR3 DNA sequence: TGTGCCAGCAGCCCTGACTACGGGAGATTAGAGCAGTTCTTC.

The chain joins TRBV7-6 to TRBJ2-7, with D perhaps TRBD1 (5 bases). The germline CDR1 and CDR2 sequences are SGHVS and FNYEAQ. This CDR3 is built from 16 residues. V was cut by 2 bases and J by 5 bases, with 19 bases left in between. The CDR3 coding sequence is TGTGCCAGCAGCTTATATGTGGCAAGCAAAGGGGACGAGCAGTACTTC. It encodes CASSLYVASKGDEQYF.

V and J are TRBV25-1 and TRBJ2-5; D ambiguous. V lost 5 bases and J 2 bases, leaving 9 bases between the germline ends. CDR1 is MGHDK and CDR2 is SYGVNS in the germline V gene. The CDR3 is 13 residues long. In DNA, the CDR3 is TGTGCCAGCAGTCTCAGGTCACAAGAGACCCAGTACTTC. It translates to CASSLRSQETQYF. Drawing the rest from reference TRBV25-1 and TRBJ2-5, the complete variable domain is EADIYQTPRYLVIGTGKKITLECSQTMGHDKMYWYQQDPGMELHLIHYSYGVNSTEKGDLSSESTVSRIRTEHFPLTLESARPSHTSQYLCASSLRSQETQYFGPGTRLLVL.

This clone appeared a few times. J is TRBJ1-5 and V is TRBV6-1, with 8 bases fitting TRBD1. The CDR3 sequence is 15 residues long. The V and J ends lost 4 bases and 5 bases, in that order; junction bases with no gene match: 7. Germline CDR1 MNHNS, CDR2 SASEGT. CDR3 amino acids: CASSGGQGNHQPQHF. In DNA form, the CDR3 reads TGTGCCAGCAGTGGAGGACAGGGTAACCATCAGCCCCAGCATTTT.

This clone has only a few counts. V gene TRBV25-1 combines with J gene TRBJ1-4; D not resolved. CDR1 and CDR2 from the germline V gene are MGHDK and SYGVNS. The germline V and J ends were trimmed by 3 bases and 7 bases, with 12 bases remaining between them. The CDR3 contains 14 residues. DNA for the CDR3: TGTGCCAGCAGTGATTATATAGCCAGTGAAAAACTGTTTTTT. It encodes CASSDYIASEKLFF.

V gene TRBV10-1 combines with J gene TRBJ1-1, with D perhaps matching TRBD1 (5 bases). Trimming took off 7 bases at V and 4 bases at J, with 22 bases between the two ends. CDR1 is WNHNN, CDR2 SYGVQD, per germline (reference sequence). CDR3 length: 16 residues. As DNA, the CDR3 is TGCGCCAGCACTTTGGGGTTGCAGGGCGGCTTCACTGAAGCTTTCTTT. Translated: CASTLGLQGGFTEAFF.

V gene TRBV30 combines with J gene TRBJ2-1; 9 positions match TRBD2. The CDR3 loop spans 14 amino acids. CDR1 and CDR2 from the germline V gene are GTSNPN and SVGIG (reference sequence). Trimming removed 2 bases from V and 4 bases from J; junction bases left unmatched: 3. CDR3 residues: CAWSFTSGYNEQFF. The CDR3 DNA reads TGTGCCTGGAGTTTCACTAGCGGGTACAATGAGCAGTTCTTC.

This sequence joins TRBV2 and TRBJ1-5; 8 bases map to TRBD1. CDR1 is SNHLY, CDR2 FYNNEI, per germline. V lost 2 bases and J lost 3; bases outside the gene matches: 3. CDR3 length: 15 residues. The CDR3 loop is CASSEQGANNQPQHF. The CDR3 DNA reads as TGTGCCAGCAGTGAACAGGGGGCGAACAATCAGCCCCAGCATTTT.

This chain connects TRBV19 to TRBJ2-7; D is perhaps TRBD1 (6 bases). The CDR3 is 12 residues long. Between the trimmed V and J ends, which lost 10 bases and 3 bases, there was a span of 13 bases. Germline V gives CDR1 LNHDA, CDR2 SQIVND (reference sequence). For the CDR3, the DNA is TGTGCCACCCGGGACAACCTCTACGAGCAGTACTTC. The encoded protein is CATRDNLYEQYF.